The 27 T cell receptor beta chains presented below share a single source sample, sequenced in a study of graft-versus-host responses after intestinal transplantation (dated by TCRdb to about 2021). The time point label of this sample denotes: cells obtained before transplantation from donor or recipient. Receptor libraries were prepared by the immunoSEQ multiplex PCR assay. TCRdb re-hosts the immuneACCESS table, in-frame sequences only. Its copies lack some clones; in the studies checked, an unresolved V gene accounts for under half of them, and the cause for the rest is not known. Across this sample there are 10,000 or so clones, with 30% seen only once. About 3.5% of the sample is taken by the ten largest. The specimen comprised alloreactive CD4+ T cells from a mixed lymphocyte reaction culture, sampled before intestinal transplant. The cell subset or site label, read with the paper, signifies: CFSE-low proliferating T cells sorted from roughly six-day pre-transplant mixed lymphocyte reaction (GvH or HvG direction). The origin of the receptors is a human patient who received an intestinal transplant.

The gene calls are TRBV28 and TRBJ1-5; weak D call: TRBD1 (6 bases). This CDR3 comprises 14 residues. Germline values: CDR1 MDHEN, CDR2 SYDVKM. Trimming pared 7 bases from V and 2 bases from J, leaving 12 bases between. CDR3 sequence (DNA): TGTGCCAGCACGGGGGCGGGCGGCAATCAGCCCCAGCATTTT. It codes for CASTGAGGNQPQHF.

This chain links TRBV27 with TRBJ2-3; possibly TRBD2 for D (5 bases). The CDR3 consists of 14 residues. The germline gives CDR1 MNHEY, CDR2 SMNVEV (reference sequence). V lost 2 bases, J lost 2 bases, and 8 bases lay in between. CDR3 sequence: CASSLSGYTDTQYF. CDR3 sequence (DNA): TGTGCCAGCAGTTTAAGCGGATACACAGATACGCAGTATTTT.

This sequence joins TRBV4-1 and TRBJ1-2; possible D gene TRBD1, 6 bases. The CDR3 totals 14 residues. V gave up 2 bases and J gave up 3 bases, with 10 bases separating them. The germline CDR1 and CDR2 sequences are MGHRA and YSYEKL. The CDR3 sequence: CASSQPRQDYGYTF. CDR3 coding DNA: TGCGCCAGCAGCCAACCCCGACAGGACTATGGCTACACCTTC.

The chain has TRBV5-1 and TRBJ1-5, with D unclear. The CDR3 has 15 residues. CDR1 and CDR2 from the germline V gene are SGHRS and YFSETQ. Between the trimmed V and J ends, which lost 10 bases and 0 bases, there was a span of 17 bases. The CDR3 DNA reads TGCGCCTCGCACGACGGACTCTATAGCAATCAGCCCCAGCATTTT. Residues: CASHDGLYSNQPQHF.

The chain combines TRBV6-5 with TRBJ1-2, with a weak D call TRBD1 (5 bases). CDR3 size: 14 residues. V was cut by 0 bases and J by 3 bases, with 8 bases left in between. CDR1 MNHEY and CDR2 SVGAGI come from the germline V gene. Here the CDR3 reads CASSYSRGDYGYTF. The CDR3 coding sequence is TGTGCCAGCAGTTACTCGAGGGGCGACTATGGCTACACCTTC.

This clone showed up just once. V gene TRBV6-6 combines with J gene TRBJ2-2; D call uncertain. The V and J ends lost 1 base and 7 bases respectively, with 4 bases between them. The CDR3 totals 12 residues. Germline V gives CDR1 MNHNY, CDR2 SVGAGI (reference sequence). The CDR3 region has the DNA TGTGCCAGCAGTTACTGGGGCGGGGAGCTGTTTTTT. Its protein is CASSYWGGELFF.

The chain couples TRBV7-9 to TRBJ1-1, with D uncertain. Per germline, CDR1 SEHNR and CDR2 FQNEAQ (reference sequence). V shed 5 bases and J shed 0 bases, with 13 bases lying between them. This CDR3 has 15 residues. The CDR3 spells CASSGERTLNTEAFF. CDR3 sequence (DNA): TGTGCCAGCAGCGGGGAACGGACCCTGAACACTGAAGCTTTCTTT.

The rearrangement joins TRBV7-6 to TRBJ1-1, with D possibly TRBD1 on 5 matching bases. Per germline, CDR1 SGHVS and CDR2 FNYEAQ. Between the trimmed V and J ends, which lost 3 bases and 5 bases, there was a span of 10 bases. This CDR3 is built from 13 residues. This chain's CDR3 is CASSFGQGTEAFF. CDR3 DNA sequence: TGTGCCAGCAGCTTTGGTCAGGGTACTGAAGCTTTCTTT. The entire variable domain, with the rest obtained from reference TRBV7-6 and TRBJ1-1, is as follows: GAGVSQSPRYKVTKRGQDVALRCDPISGHVSLYWYRQALGQGPEFLTYFNYEAQQDKSGLPNDRFSAERPEGSISTLTIQRTEQRDSAMYRCASSFGQGTEAFFGQGTRLTVV.

This rearrangement joins TRBV11-3 to TRBJ2-1, with D tentatively TRBD1 or TRBD2 (5 bases each). The germline V and J ends were trimmed by 5 bases and 9 bases, with 14 bases remaining between them. Germline-derived CDR1 and CDR2 are SGHNT and YENEEA. The CDR3 is 13 residues long. The CDR3 nucleotides are TGTGCCAGCAGCCTCGGGCCTGGGGGTGAGCAGTTCTTC. Amino acid sequence: CASSLGPGGEQFF.

This clone rates as medium-sized. V and J are TRBV11-2 and TRBJ2-7; tentatively, D is TRBD2 (5 bases). The CDR3 is 13 amino acids. Germline values: CDR1 SGHAT, CDR2 FQNNGV. The V gene lost 5 bases and the J gene lost 4 bases, with 12 bases spanning the gap. CDR3 sequence (DNA): TGTGCCAGCAGCCACGGACTTGTTTACGAGCAGTACTTC. This gives the protein CASSHGLVYEQYF.

Within the sample, this clone is medium-sized. The rearrangement uses TRBV27 and TRBJ2-7; possible D gene TRBD1, 6 bases. The CDR3 is made up of 17 amino acids. The V and J ends lost 6 bases and 5 bases respectively, with 26 bases between them. Germline V gene sequence: CDR1 MNHEY, CDR2 SMNVEV (reference sequence). The CDR3 DNA reads TGTGCCAGCAGGGTTAACCCCTACAGGGAGAGTTCCGACGAGCAGTACTTC. Protein sequence: CASRVNPYRESSDEQYF.

The table lists this clone with a few counts. This rearrangement joins TRBV11-3 to TRBJ2-7; no clear D gene. V lost 5 bases, J lost 4 bases, and 9 bases lay in between. The CDR3 has 12 residues. Germline CDR1 is SGHNT and CDR2 is YENEEA. The CDR3 region is CASSQDGYEQYF. CDR3 nucleotide sequence: TGTGCCAGCAGCCAAGATGGGTACGAGCAGTACTTC.

This clone was seen a few times. The chain uses TRBV2 and TRBJ2-2; D is uncertain. V lost 10 bases and J 6 bases, leaving 9 bases between the germline ends. There are 11 residues in the CDR3. Germline V gene data show CDR1 as SNHLY and CDR2 as FYNNEI. In DNA, the CDR3 is TGTGCCATCTTGAAGGCCGGGGAGCTGTTTTTT. Protein: CAILKAGELFF.

By sample fraction, this clone is medium-sized. The rearrangement links TRBV5-1 to TRBJ1-2; D not certain. Trimming left V 4 bases short and J 2 bases short, with 15 bases between. The V gene's germline CDR1 is SGHRS and CDR2 YFSETQ. The CDR3 has 15 residues. CDR3 DNA sequence: TGCGCCAGCAGCCTGTACCGAGGGCCAAACTATGGCTACACCTTC. It is translated as CASSLYRGPNYGYTF. Complete variable domain (other parts from reference TRBV5-1 and TRBJ1-2): KAGVTQTPRYLIKTRGQQVTLSCSPISGHRSVSWYQQTPGQGLQFLFEYFSETQRNKGNFPGRFSGRQFSNSRSEMNVSTLELGDSALYLCASSLYRGPNYGYTFGSGTRLTVV.

This clone has a handful of counts. In the same sample, other DNA sequences code for this CDR3. V gene TRBV6-1 combines with J gene TRBJ2-7; weak D call: TRBD2 (5 bases). V lost 5 bases, J lost 4 bases, and 9 bases lay in between. The CDR3 has 12 residues. Germline CDR1 MNHNS, CDR2 SASEGT. CDR3 sequence (DNA): TGTGCCAGCAGTTTATCGGGGTACGAGCAGTACTTC. It yields the protein CASSLSGYEQYF.

The table lists this clone with a few counts. This chain links TRBV5-1 with TRBJ1-4, with TRBD1 identical over 9 bases. This CDR3 contains 16 residues. Germline V gene lookup returns CDR1 SGHRS and CDR2 YFSETQ. After removal of 3 bases from V and 7 bases from J, the junction contained 10 bases not matched to a gene. CDR3 in amino acids: CASSSGTGRMVEKLFF. DNA for the CDR3: TGCGCCAGCAGCTCCGGGACAGGGCGCATGGTTGAAAAACTGTTTTTT.

This clone is categorized as medium-sized. The V call is TRBV7-9, the J call TRBJ2-1; 8 bases are a match to TRBD2. The CDR3 extends over 15 amino acids. Germline CDR1 and CDR2: SEHNR and FQNEAQ (reference sequence). With V trimmed by 6 bases and J by 5 bases, 9 bases remained unmatched. The CDR3 spells CASSQGREDDNEQFF. CDR3 nucleotides: TGTGCCAGCAGTCAAGGGCGGGAGGACGACAATGAGCAGTTCTTC.

This clone was seen a few times. J is TRBJ2-2 and V is TRBV6-9; D gene ambiguous. Per the germline V gene, CDR1 is MNHGY and CDR2 is SVAAGI. The ends were cut back, 3 bases at V and 5 bases at J, with 10 bases in the middle. The CDR3 loop spans 14 amino acids. CDR3 residues: CASSYAEFTGELFF. The CDR3 region has the DNA TGTGCCAGCAGTTACGCTGAGTTTACCGGGGAGCTGTTTTTT.

This clone is medium-sized (0.01 to 0.1%) in the sample. The chain joins TRBV11-1 to TRBJ2-7; a weak D match, TRBD1 (6 bases). Germline lookup yields CDR1 SGHAT and CDR2 FQDESV (reference sequence). Trimming shortened V by 3 bases and J by 0 bases, and 9 bases separated the two germline ends. There are 14 residues in the CDR3. The CDR3 nucleotides read TGTGCCAGCAGCTTCCAGGGGACCTCCTACGAGCAGTACTTC. This translates into CASSFQGTSYEQYF.

The rearrangement links TRBV4-1 to TRBJ2-5, with D possibly TRBD1 on 5 matching bases. V lost 0 bases to trimming and J lost 4 bases, with 12 bases between them. Germline V gives CDR1 MGHRA, CDR2 YSYEKL. The CDR3 runs to 15 residues. The CDR3 here is CASSQEGRDGETQYF. The CDR3 DNA is TGCGCCAGCAGCCAAGAGGGCAGGGATGGAGAGACCCAGTACTTC.

This clone occurred a few times. The chain uses TRBV5-4 and TRBJ2-7, with D maybe TRBD1 (5 bases). Germline loops: CDR1 SGHNT, CDR2 YYREEE (reference sequence). The CDR3 spans 14 residues. Deletions cut 5 bases from V and 4 bases from J, with 16 bases between. CDR3 bases: TGTGCCAGCAGAATGGGGCAGGAAACTTACGAGCAGTACTTC. Translated: CASRMGQETYEQYF. Looking up the rest from reference TRBV5-4 and TRBJ2-7 gives the full variable domain: ETGVTQSPTHLIKTRGQQVTLRCSSQSGHNTVSWYQQALGQGPQFIFQYYREEENGRGNFPPRFSGLQFPNYSSELNVNALELDDSALYLCASRMGQETYEQYFGPGTRLTVT.

This clone was picked up a small number of times. This chain joins TRBV25-1 and TRBJ1-1; D might be TRBD1 (5 bases). This CDR3 is 15 amino acids long. CDR1 MGHDK and CDR2 SYGVNS come from the germline V gene. Trimming stripped 7 bases from V and 4 bases from J, with 19 bases between. This CDR3 reads CASTDWGRESTEAFF. Here the CDR3 DNA reads TGTGCCAGCACCGACTGGGGCAGGGAGAGCACTGAAGCTTTCTTT.

The gene calls are TRBV19 and TRBJ2-7; tentatively, D is TRBD1 (5 bases). The CDR3 consists of 15 residues. Germline CDR1 reads LNHDA; CDR2 reads SQIVND (reference sequence). V was pared by 1 base and J by 2 bases, with 12 bases between. The CDR3 protein is CASSIATQGTYEQYF. CDR3 nucleotide sequence: TGTGCCAGTAGTATAGCGACGCAGGGTACCTACGAGCAGTACTTC.

This clone occurred a few times. The V gene is TRBV11-2, the J gene TRBJ2-4; 9 nucleotides line up with TRBD2. In germline, CDR1 is SGHAT, CDR2 FQNNGV. The CDR3 consists of 17 residues. Trimming removed 2 bases from V and 3 bases from J; junction bases left unmatched: 8. Here the CDR3 reads CASSLLGLAGYKNIQYF. The CDR3 bases are TGTGCCAGCAGCTTATTGGGGCTAGCGGGATACAAAAACATTCAGTACTTC.

The chain employs TRBV29-1 and TRBJ2-7; D is uncertain. The length of the CDR3 is 14 residues. Trimming stripped 0 bases from V and 1 base from J, with 10 bases between. Germline V lookup: CDR1 SQVTM, CDR2 ANQGSEA. The CDR3 sequence: CSVEDLERSYEQYF. CDR3 DNA: TGCAGCGTTGAAGATCTTGAGCGTTCCTACGAGCAGTACTTC.

The CDR3 reads CASNFRDRGDFIQYF. Written as DNA, the CDR3 is TGTGCCAGCAACTTCCGGGACAGGGGGGATTTCATTCAGTACTTC. The chain employs TRBV28 and TRBJ2-4, with TRBD1 identical over 11 bases. The CDR3 totals 15 residues. CDR1 and CDR2 from the germline V gene are MDHEN and SYDVKM. The trim removed 7 bases at V and 9 bases at J, leaving 11 bases unmatched. Filled out from reference TRBV28 and TRBJ2-4, the complete variable domain reads DVKVTQSSRYLVKRTGEKVFLECVQDMDHENMFWYRQDPGLGLRLIYFSYDVKMKEKGDIPEGYSVSREKKERFSLILESASTNQTSMYLCASNFRDRGDFIQYFGAGTRLSVL.

This clone was seen a few times. The rearrangement joins TRBV29-1 to TRBJ2-3, with 9 bases lining up with TRBD2. The CDR3 covers 15 residues. From germline, CDR1 is SQVTM and CDR2 ANQGSEA. The junction had 5 bases not matched to a gene; V was cut back by 0 bases and J by 4 bases. The DNA of the CDR3 is TGCAGCGTTGAAGAGGCTAGCGGGATCGCAGATACGCAGTATTTT. It translates to CSVEEASGIADTQYF.